Below are 25 T cell receptor beta chains sequenced from a single sample in a study of T cell changes during pregnancy in multiple sclerosis (dated by TCRdb to 2018 to 2020). Libraries were constructed by the immunoSEQ multiplex PCR assay. In its TCRdb copy, this immuneACCESS table keeps in-frame sequences only and misses some clones. Where compared with another copy, unresolved V genes explain less than half of these, and the others have no known cause. The sample profile shows about 38,000 clones; around 90% of them were found once. The ten largest clones represent roughly 0.55% of the sample. The sample in question was CD4+ T cells from peripheral blood mononuclear cells, obtained in the second trimester of pregnancy. The source is a female donor with multiple sclerosis, enrolled in a pregnancy study.

The chain is built from TRBV9 and TRBJ2-2; D might be TRBD2 (6 bases). The ends were cut back, 1 base at V and 7 bases at J, with 14 bases in the middle. The CDR3 consists of 15 residues. Germline V lookup: CDR1 SGDLS, CDR2 YYNGEE. This CDR3 is CASSVRSGVSGELFF. CDR3 bases: TGTGCCAGCAGCGTAAGGTCGGGAGTTAGCGGGGAGCTGTTTTTT. Filled out from reference TRBV9 and TRBJ2-2, the complete variable domain reads DSGVTQTPKHLITATGQRVTLRCSPRSGDLSVYWYQQSLDQGLQFLIQYYNGEERAKGNILERFSAQQFPDLHSELNLSSLELGDSALYFCASSVRSGVSGELFFGEGSRLTVL.

V and J are TRBV4-3 and TRBJ2-1; 12 bases fit TRBD1. The CDR3 is 17 residues long. CDR1 is LGHNA, CDR2 YSLEER, per germline. V dropped 1 base and J dropped 7; count of bases not matched to a gene: 8. This chain's CDR3 is CASSQGGQGAANNEQFF. The CDR3 DNA follows: TGCGCCAGCAGCCAAGGGGGACAGGGGGCGGCTAATAATGAGCAGTTCTTC.

The chain is built from TRBV11-3 and TRBJ2-1; 8 positions agree with TRBD2. CDR3 length: 13 amino acids. J was trimmed by 6 bases and V by 6 bases; bases with no gene match: 4. The germline gives CDR1 SGHNT, CDR2 YENEEA. CDR3 loop: CASSWTSFNEQFF. CDR3 nucleotide sequence: TGTGCCAGCAGTTGGACTAGCTTCAATGAGCAGTTCTTC.

The chain links TRBV6-5 to TRBJ2-7; a weak D match, TRBD1 (7 bases). V was pared by 2 bases and J by 7 bases, with 21 bases between. CDR1 and CDR2 (germline): MNHEY, SVGAGI. The CDR3 sequence is 16 residues long. The CDR3 bases are TGTGCCAGCAGTTACGGGAGGACAGGAGAACGAAGAGAGCAGTACTTC. Residues: CASSYGRTGERREQYF.

The chain couples TRBV6-6 to TRBJ2-7; D remains unclear. Germline CDR1 is MNHNY and CDR2 is SVGAGI (reference sequence). The CDR3 loop spans 14 amino acids. Trimming left V 8 bases short and J 2 bases short, with 16 bases between. The CDR3 here is CASGQVERTYEQYF. As DNA, the CDR3 is TGTGCCAGCGGTCAAGTGGAGAGAACCTACGAGCAGTACTTC.

V gene TRBV9 combines with J gene TRBJ1-2; 7 nucleotides match TRBD1. This CDR3 has 15 amino acids. Germline V gene sequence: CDR1 SGDLS, CDR2 YYNGEE. V lost 0 bases and J lost 1; bases outside the gene matches: 3. As DNA, the CDR3 is TGTGCCAGCAGCGTAGGTGACAGGGATAACTATGGCTACACCTTC. Its translation: CASSVGDRDNYGYTF.

The gene calls are TRBV28 and TRBJ1-4; TRBD1 matches at 7 bases. Germline loops: CDR1 MDHEN, CDR2 SYDVKM. Trimming removed 2 bases from V and 8 bases from J; junction bases left unmatched: 8. This CDR3 spans 15 amino acids. The CDR3: CASSLSGTAVEKLFF. CDR3 DNA: TGTGCCAGCAGTTTAAGTGGGACAGCAGTGGAAAAACTGTTTTTT.

The rearrangement uses TRBV30 and TRBJ2-1; 13 bases are shared with TRBD2. CDR3 length: 16 residues. V was pared by 0 bases and J by 4 bases, with 3 bases of the junction left unmatched. The germline V gene has CDR1 GTSNPN and CDR2 SVGIG (reference sequence). This CDR3 is CAWSVGTSGMYNEQFF. As DNA, the CDR3 is TGTGCCTGGAGTGTAGGGACTAGCGGGATGTACAATGAGCAGTTCTTC.

This chain links TRBV19 with TRBJ2-5, with D hard to call. Trimming removed 4 bases at V and 5 bases at J, with 11 bases between. The CDR3 has 13 amino acids. Germline CDR1 is LNHDA and CDR2 is SQIVND (reference sequence). CDR3 in DNA: TGTGCCAGTAGTAATACCGCCGCGGAGACCCAGTACTTC. Protein: CASSNTAAETQYF.

This chain joins TRBV7-9 and TRBJ2-1, with 9 bases matching TRBD2. The ends lost 5 bases at V and 2 bases at J; junction bases unmatched: 7. The CDR3 loop spans 16 amino acids. The V gene's germline CDR1 is SEHNR and CDR2 FQNEAQ (reference sequence). The CDR3 DNA is TGTGCCAGCAGCCCCCTCGCGGGAGGGCCCTACAATGAGCAGTTCTTC. Translating gives CASSPLAGGPYNEQFF.

The genes are TRBV19 and TRBJ2-7; the match to TRBD1 covers 7 bases. The germline CDR1 and CDR2 sequences are LNHDA and SQIVND (reference sequence). The J segment lost 3 bases and the V segment lost 6 bases, leaving 8 bases of the junction unmatched. The CDR3 loop spans 14 amino acids. The CDR3 loop reads CASSTGTEVYEQYF. The CDR3, as DNA: TGTGCCAGTAGCACCGGGACAGAGGTCTACGAGCAGTACTTC.

The chain is built from TRBV6-1 and TRBJ1-1, with 7 bases that match TRBD1. V lost 5 bases, J lost 8 bases, and 5 bases stayed unmatched. The CDR3 is made up of 12 amino acids. Germline V gene lookup returns CDR1 MNHNS and CDR2 SASEGT. The CDR3 region has the DNA TGTGCCAGCAGTCACAGACAGGGCGAAGCTTTCTTT. It is translated as CASSHRQGEAFF.

This clone has a single count. The chain employs TRBV14 and TRBJ2-1; TRBD2 matches at 7 bases. This CDR3 has 18 amino acids. The ends lost 2 bases at V and 7 bases at J; junction bases unmatched: 17. Germline lookup yields CDR1 SGHDN and CDR2 FVKESK. The CDR3 bases are TGTGCCAGCAGCCAAACACATAGCGGGCGCCGCTGGGGAAATGAGCAGTTCTTC. Its translation: CASSQTHSGRRWGNEQFF.

This clone has a single count. The chain couples TRBV5-4 to TRBJ2-6; D unclear. V was trimmed by 6 bases and J by 6 bases, leaving 16 bases between them. Germline assignment: CDR1 SGHNT and CDR2 YYREEE (reference sequence). CDR3 length: 15 amino acids. CDR3: CASTSPQVVANVLTF. In DNA, the CDR3 is TGTGCCAGCACCTCGCCCCAGGTCGTGGCCAACGTCCTGACTTTC.

The V and J genes are TRBV4-1 and TRBJ1-5, with a tentative D call TRBD1 (5 bases). Germline loops: CDR1 MGHRA, CDR2 YSYEKL. This CDR3 comprises 15 residues. Trimming pared 0 bases from V and 5 bases from J, leaving 11 bases between. Written as DNA, the CDR3 is TGCGCCAGCAGCCAAGAAGGGGTACGGGATCAGCCCCAGCATTTT. Its protein is CASSQEGVRDQPQHF.

This clone was recorded only once. The rearrangement links TRBV14 to TRBJ1-1, with 8 bases aligning to TRBD1. Germline V gene sequence: CDR1 SGHDN, CDR2 FVKESK. The V and J ends lost 6 bases and 4 bases, in that order; junction bases with no gene match: 4. The CDR3 is 13 residues long. Here the CDR3 reads CASSNTGGTEAFF. CDR3 nucleotides: TGTGCCAGCAGTAATACAGGGGGCACTGAAGCTTTCTTT.

This clone was picked up one time. The V and J genes are TRBV28 and TRBJ2-1, with 9 nucleotides matching TRBD2. J lost 9 bases, V lost 4 bases, and 10 bases had no gene match. The CDR3 sequence is 15 residues long. Germline loops: CDR1 MDHEN, CDR2 SYDVKM. CDR3 loop: CASSYSGRSPGEQFF. DNA of the CDR3: TGTGCCAGCAGTTATAGCGGGAGAAGTCCGGGTGAGCAGTTCTTC.

The table lists this clone with a count of one. This chain joins TRBV2 and TRBJ2-1, with 8 bases lining up with TRBD2. The CDR3 spans 17 residues. With 1 base clipped from V and 4 bases from J, the junction kept 9 bases outside the gene matches. The germline V gene has CDR1 SNHLY and CDR2 FYNNEI. The CDR3, as DNA: TGTGCCAGCAGTGAAGGCCCCAGCGGGAGAGGGTACAATGAGCAGTTCTTC. It yields the protein CASSEGPSGRGYNEQFF. Supplemented by reference TRBV2 and TRBJ2-1, the full variable domain reads EPEVTQTPSHQVTQMGQEVILRCVPISNHLYFYWYRQILGQKVEFLVSFYNNEISEKSEIFDDQFSVERPDGSNFTLKIRSTKLEDSAMYFCASSEGPSGRGYNEQFFGPGTRLTVL.

This clone was counted a single time. CDR3 in amino acids: CASSPGTGAVSGEAFF. CDR3 DNA: TGTGCCAGCAGTCCCGGGACAGGGGCCGTCAGCGGTGAAGCTTTCTTT. This chain connects TRBV27 to TRBJ1-1; 10 bases fit TRBD1. Germline CDR1 reads MNHEY; CDR2 reads SMNVEV (reference sequence). The length of the CDR3 is 16 residues. V gave up 5 bases and J gave up 7 bases; unmatched junction bases: 13.

The CDR3 sequence is CATSRDGLHTGELFF. CDR3 nucleotide sequence: TGTGCCACCAGCAGAGATGGGCTTCACACCGGGGAGCTGTTTTTT. This chain links TRBV15 with TRBJ2-2; D unclear. Trimming pared 0 bases from V and 3 bases from J, leaving 8 bases between. The length of the CDR3 is 15 residues. The germline V gene has CDR1 LNHNV and CDR2 YYDKDF (reference sequence).

The chain links TRBV5-5 to TRBJ2-7; 9 bases agree with TRBD1. The junction had 3 bases not matched to a gene; V was cut back by 3 bases and J by 5 bases. Germline V gene sequence: CDR1 SGHKS, CDR2 YYEKEE (reference sequence). This CDR3 has 13 amino acids. DNA for the CDR3: TGTGCCAGCAGCTCCCGACAGGGGGACGAGCAGTACTTC. Translation gives CASSSRQGDEQYF.

This clone has just one count. The rearrangement joins TRBV19 to TRBJ1-4, with a weak D call TRBD1 (6 bases). V was pared by 3 bases and J by 5 bases, with 16 bases between. Per germline, CDR1 LNHDA and CDR2 SQIVND (reference sequence). The CDR3 loop spans 16 amino acids. The CDR3 DNA is TGTGCCAGTAGTATTCTGGCGGGGGGCCAAAATGAAAAACTGTTTTTT. This encodes CASSILAGGQNEKLFF.

The V gene is TRBV9, the J gene TRBJ2-1, with D possibly matching TRBD2 (5 bases). CDR1 and CDR2 (germline): SGDLS, YYNGEE. The V and J ends lost 0 bases and 0 bases respectively, with 10 bases between them. The CDR3 runs to 16 residues. The CDR3 sequence is CASSVAGSSSYNEQFF. CDR3 coding DNA: TGTGCCAGCAGCGTAGCGGGATCGAGCTCCTACAATGAGCAGTTCTTC.

The genes are TRBV2 and TRBJ2-1; D ambiguous. V lost 3 bases and J 4 bases, leaving 10 bases between the germline ends. In germline, CDR1 is SNHLY, CDR2 FYNNEI. The CDR3 covers 14 residues. As DNA, the CDR3 is TGTGCCAGCAGTGAGAACGGTTATTACAATGAGCAGTTCTTC. Translated, it gives CASSENGYYNEQFF.

This chain joins TRBV21-1 and TRBJ2-6; the tabulated D call, TRBD2, remains unverified against the DNA. TRBV21-1 represents a pseudogene. The CDR3 loop spans 20 amino acids. DNA of the CDR3: TGTGCCAGCAGCAAAGCGGGGACTAGCGGGAGTGTCTCTGGGGCCAACGTCCTGACTTTC. This encodes CASSKAGTSGSVSGANVLTF.